Below, 28 T cell receptor beta chains from the same sample are listed, as sequenced in a study of T cells after yellow fever vaccination. MiXCR was run by TCRdb on the 5' RACE reads, yielding one entry per CDR3 protein. The table has 350,000 to 450,000 distinct CDR3 sequences, approximately 5.7% seen once. The sequencing here drew on PBMCs, taken 5 days after the yellow fever booster vaccination. The receptors originated from a man aged 25-45 years who received the YFV17D yellow fever vaccine.

This clonotype showed up many times. In DNA form, the CDR3 reads TGTGCCAGCAGTGGGACTAGCGGGAGGGCCCCCTACAATGAGCAGTTCTTC. This codes for CASSGTSGRAPYNEQFF. The rearrangement links TRBV28 to TRBJ2-1; 16 nucleotides agree with TRBD2. The trim removed 5 bases at V and 2 bases at J, leaving 3 bases unmatched. The CDR3 covers 17 residues. Germline assignment: CDR1 MDHEN and CDR2 SYDVKM.

This clonotype appeared many times. CDR3 sequence (DNA): TGTGCCATCAGCCGCAATCCCGACTATACGGGAGATGGGACCCAGTACTTC. This encodes CAISRNPDYTGDGTQYF. The chain carries TRBV10-3 and TRBJ2-5; a possible D gene is TRBD2 (6 bases). The CDR3 runs 17 residues. Trimming took off 6 bases at V and 7 bases at J, with 27 bases between the two ends. Germline V gene data show CDR1 as ENHRY and CDR2 as SYGVKD.

This clonotype was observed a handful of times. This sequence joins TRBV11-3 and TRBJ2-3; tentative D call: TRBD2 (5 bases). The germline CDR1 and CDR2 sequences are SGHNT and YENEEA. This CDR3 is 15 amino acids long. Deletions cut 2 bases from V and 8 bases from J, with 17 bases between. The CDR3 spells CASSLSRNERATQYF. The CDR3, as DNA: TGTGCCAGCAGCTTATCTAGGAACGAGAGGGCTACGCAGTATTTT.

The sample holds many counts of this clonotype. The rearrangement links TRBV5-1 to TRBJ2-3, with TRBD2 identical over 11 bases. The junction had 8 bases not matched to a gene; V was cut back by 5 bases and J by 3 bases. From germline, CDR1 is SGHRS and CDR2 YFSETQ. The CDR3 is 16 amino acids. In nucleotides, the CDR3 is TGCGCCAGCAGTCCCCTAGCGGGAGGAGGGACAGATACGCAGTATTTT. Translated, it gives CASSPLAGGGTDTQYF.

The genes are TRBV29-1 and TRBJ2-1, with TRBD2 identical over 14 bases. The CDR3 runs 17 residues. Germline assignment: CDR1 SQVTM and CDR2 ANQGSEA. The V and J ends lost 1 base and 3 bases, in that order; junction bases with no gene match: 5. DNA of the CDR3: TGCAGCGTTGAAGGACTAGCGGGAGGGACTTTCTACAATGAGCAGTTCTTC. The encoded protein is CSVEGLAGGTFYNEQFF.

As concerns this clonotype: This could be a read error, since a much larger clone is one nucleotide away. The V call is TRBV20-1, the J call TRBJ2-5; possibly TRBD1 for D (6 bases). The CDR3 has 12 residues. The germline V gene encodes CDR1 DFQATT and CDR2 SNEGSKA (reference sequence). DNA of the CDR3: TGCAGTGTTAGGCAGGGGCAAGAGAACCAGTACTTC. This codes for CSVRQGQENQYF.

In its sample, this clonotype was seen many times. The V and J genes are TRBV5-6 and TRBJ2-4; TRBD2 might be the D (5 bases). The CDR3 is 13 residues long. Per the germline V gene, CDR1 is SGHDT and CDR2 is YYEEEE. Trimming pared 0 bases from V and 5 bases from J, leaving 6 bases between. CDR3 bases: TGTGCCAGCAGCTTGGTCGGGGAAAACATTCAGTACTTC. Its translation: CASSLVGENIQYF.

The V and J genes are TRBV19 and TRBJ2-7; 12 positions agree with TRBD2. The CDR3 spans 14 residues. Germline V gene lookup returns CDR1 LNHDA and CDR2 SQIVND (reference sequence). V was clipped by 5 bases and J by 6 bases; unmatched bases: 5. The CDR3 loop is CASSSLAGGVEQYF. The CDR3 DNA sequence: TGTGCCAGTAGTTCACTAGCGGGAGGAGTCGAGCAGTACTTC.

This clonotype was counted ten times or more. J is TRBJ2-7 and V is TRBV20-1; 12 nucleotides line up with TRBD2. Germline V gene sequence: CDR1 DFQATT, CDR2 SNEGSKA (reference sequence). The CDR3 consists of 14 residues. V dropped 2 bases and J dropped 7; count of bases not matched to a gene: 6. This CDR3 reads CSARQLAGGPEQYF. The DNA for the CDR3 is TGCAGTGCTAGACAACTAGCGGGAGGACCGGAGCAGTACTTC.

The rearrangement links TRBV10-3 to TRBJ2-7; TRBD2 matches 8 bases. Germline values: CDR1 ENHRY, CDR2 SYGVKD. The trim removed 5 bases at V and 6 bases at J, leaving 6 bases unmatched. The CDR3 has 13 residues. The CDR3 sequence: CAISNLAGSEQYF. The CDR3 DNA follows: TGTGCCATCAGTAATCTAGCGGGTTCCGAGCAGTACTTC.

This clonotype was recorded at least ten times. The rearrangement uses TRBV4-3 and TRBJ1-2; tentatively, D is TRBD1 (6 bases). V dropped 0 bases and J dropped 8 bases, with 16 bases sitting between them. The CDR3 runs to 15 residues. Germline CDR1 LGHNA, CDR2 YSLEER. CDR3 nucleotide sequence: TGCGCCAGCAGCCAAGAAGGCGGGGGCGCGTCGGGCTACACCTTC. Translating it yields CASSQEGGGASGYTF.

This clonotype was observed at least ten times. The chain has TRBV20-1 and TRBJ2-1; 7 nucleotides match TRBD1. Germline loops: CDR1 DFQATT, CDR2 SNEGSKA (reference sequence). The CDR3 sequence is 14 residues long. J was trimmed by 5 bases and V by 6 bases; bases with no gene match: 10. In nucleotides, the CDR3 is TGCAGTGCCCGGGACCCAAGGGGGCACAATGAGCAGTTCTTC. Amino acids: CSARDPRGHNEQFF.

This clonotype was picked up many times. This chain uses TRBV5-1 with TRBJ1-4; 8 bases agree with TRBD1. This CDR3 contains 15 residues. J was trimmed by 5 bases and V by 1 base; bases with no gene match: 4. Germline V CDR1 and CDR2: SGHRS, YFSETQ. CDR3 sequence reads: CASSLSGTGNEKLFF. CDR3 bases: TGCGCCAGCAGCTTGTCCGGGACAGGAAATGAAAAACTGTTTTTT. Full variable domain (missing parts from reference TRBV5-1 and TRBJ1-4): KAGVTQTPRYLIKTRGQQVTLSCSPISGHRSVSWYQQTPGQGLQFLFEYFSETQRNKGNFPGRFSGRQFSNSRSEMNVSTLELGDSALYLCASSLSGTGNEKLFFGSGTQLSVL.

This clonotype was counted a few times. The CDR3 is CSARDVTDGSGNEQFF. The CDR3 DNA sequence: TGCAGTGCTAGAGATGTTACGGACGGGAGTGGGAATGAGCAGTTCTTC. V usage is TRBV20-1 and J usage is TRBJ2-1; D is perhaps TRBD2 (6 bases). Deletions cut 0 bases from V and 7 bases from J, with 19 bases between. Germline V CDR1 and CDR2: DFQATT, SNEGSKA (reference sequence). The CDR3 has 16 amino acids.

This clonotype showed up just a few times. This chain uses TRBV6-2 or TRBV6-3 with TRBJ2-5; TRBD2 matches 7 bases. The V gene's germline CDR1 is MNHEY and CDR2 SVGEGT. The CDR3 consists of 14 residues. V lost 6 bases and J lost 0; bases outside the gene matches: 4. CDR3 nucleotide sequence: TGTGCCAGCAGACGGCGGGAGTACCAAGAGACCCAGTACTTC. This gives the protein CASRRREYQETQYF.

This clonotype was counted a few times. The V call is TRBV10-3, the J call TRBJ2-5; D call uncertain. This CDR3 region has 16 residues. Germline V lookup: CDR1 ENHRY, CDR2 SYGVKD. Trimming stripped 0 bases from V and 0 bases from J, with 11 bases between. The CDR3 sequence: CAISESIARNQETQYF. The DNA for the CDR3 is TGTGCCATCAGTGAGTCGATCGCGAGGAACCAAGAGACCCAGTACTTC.

This clonotype was observed a few times. This chain connects TRBV12-3 or TRBV12-4 to TRBJ2-3; D is undetermined. The CDR3 spans 16 residues. V shed 4 bases and J shed 1 base, with 15 bases lying between them. This chain's CDR3 is CASSSGLGRGTDTQYF. CDR3 DNA: TGTGCCAGCAGTTCTGGATTGGGAAGGGGCACAGATACGCAGTATTTT.

The sample holds a few counts of this clonotype. The chain combines TRBV20-1 with TRBJ2-1; the D is unclear. Looked up from germline, CDR1 is DFQATT and CDR2 is SNEGSKA (reference sequence). Deletions cut 1 base from V and 2 bases from J, with 15 bases between. The CDR3 spans 16 residues. CDR3 DNA: TGCAGTGCTAGAGTCCCCCCTGGCGAGACCTACAATGAGCAGTTCTTC. It codes for CSARVPPGETYNEQFF.

This clonotype was counted many times. The rearrangement links TRBV12-3 or TRBV12-4 to TRBJ2-7; 7 bases map to TRBD1. The CDR3 spans 15 residues. Unmatched junction bases numbered 10, after V lost 4 bases and J lost 4 bases. CDR3 nucleotides: TGTGCCAGCAGTTCCGGGACAGCTCATTTATACGAGCAGTACTTC. Translation gives CASSSGTAHLYEQYF.

This clonotype was picked up many times. The chain is built from TRBV4-3 and TRBJ2-7; 7 nucleotides agree with TRBD1. CDR1 LGHNA and CDR2 YSLEER come from the germline V gene. CDR3 length equals 14 residues. Losses at the gene ends were 0 bases for V and 3 bases for J; bases not matched to a gene: 2. The DNA of the CDR3 is TGCGCCAGCAGCCAAGATGGGACAGACTACGAGCAGTACTTC. It specifies CASSQDGTDYEQYF.

This clonotype occurred many times. The V gene is TRBV4-2, the J gene TRBJ2-1; D gene uncertain. The CDR3 has 16 amino acids. CDR1 is LGHNA, CDR2 YNFKEQ, per germline. V was trimmed by 1 base and J by 2 bases, leaving 12 bases between them. The CDR3 DNA follows: TGTGCCAGCAGCCAAGCAGGAACAGAAGCCTACAATGAGCAGTTCTTC. Residues: CASSQAGTEAYNEQFF.

Points on this clonotype: A read error may explain this, as a much larger clone is one base away. The chain uses TRBV20-1 and TRBJ2-7; either TRBD1 or TRBD2 may supply D (5 bases each). Germline V lookup: CDR1 DFQATT, CDR2 SNEGSKA (reference sequence). This CDR3 spans 12 amino acids. CDR3: CSATGRIYKQYF. The CDR3 DNA is TGCAGTGCAACGGGACGGATCTACAAGCAGTACTTC.

The V gene is TRBV20-1, the J gene TRBJ2-1; D unclear. Germline CDR1 reads DFQATT; CDR2 reads SNEGSKA (reference sequence). The CDR3 length is 12 residues. V shed 6 bases and J shed 0 bases, with 6 bases lying between them. In DNA, the CDR3 is TGCAGTGCCGCTCTCTCCTACAATGAGCAGTTCTTC. Amino acids: CSAALSYNEQFF.

At least ten counts were recorded for this clonotype. The chain recombines TRBV5-1 with TRBJ1-1; tentative D call: TRBD1 (6 bases). Germline V gene lookup returns CDR1 SGHRS and CDR2 YFSETQ. This CDR3 has 14 amino acids. V was trimmed by 6 bases and J by 4 bases, leaving 16 bases between them. The CDR3 loop reads CASTRQASGTEAFF. The CDR3 nucleotides read TGCGCCAGCACCCGACAGGCATCTGGCACTGAAGCTTTCTTT.

This clonotype was recorded at least ten times. The chain recombines TRBV7-2 with TRBJ1-5; D is ambiguous. The CDR3 extends over 16 amino acids. Germline V gene lookup returns CDR1 SGHTA and CDR2 FQGNSA. Trimming cost V 1 base and J 0 bases, with 10 bases left between them. DNA of the CDR3: TGTGCCAGCAGCTTAGGAGGACGCTATAGCAATCAGCCCCAGCATTTT. Translating gives CASSLGGRYSNQPQHF.

CDR3 DNA: TGCGCCAGCAGCTTGGCCCTAGCAGACATGAACACCGGGGAGCTGTTTTTT. It codes for CASSLALADMNTGELFF. The chain combines TRBV5-1 with TRBJ2-2; D might be TRBD2 (5 bases). V gave up 0 bases and J gave up 1 base, with 13 bases separating them. CDR1 and CDR2 from the germline V gene are SGHRS and YFSETQ. This CDR3 has 17 amino acids.

This clonotype has at least ten counts. The genes are TRBV11-2 and TRBJ2-7, with D possibly being TRBD1 (6 bases). Between the trimmed V and J ends, which lost 5 bases and 4 bases, there was a span of 15 bases. This CDR3 has 14 amino acids. Germline V gene sequence: CDR1 SGHAT, CDR2 FQNNGV. The chain's CDR3 is CASSAPGTQYEQYF. CDR3 sequence (DNA): TGTGCCAGCAGCGCCCCCGGGACACAATACGAGCAGTACTTC.

The V and J genes are TRBV7-3 and TRBJ2-2; D may be TRBD2 (7 bases). The V end lost 5 bases, the J end lost 3 bases, and 13 bases lay between the germline ends. Germline-derived CDR1 and CDR2 are SGHTA and FQGTGA. The CDR3 totals 15 residues. CDR3 amino acids: CASSRGREYTGELFF. CDR3 bases: TGTGCCAGCAGCCGGGGGCGGGAGTACACCGGGGAGCTGTTTTTT.